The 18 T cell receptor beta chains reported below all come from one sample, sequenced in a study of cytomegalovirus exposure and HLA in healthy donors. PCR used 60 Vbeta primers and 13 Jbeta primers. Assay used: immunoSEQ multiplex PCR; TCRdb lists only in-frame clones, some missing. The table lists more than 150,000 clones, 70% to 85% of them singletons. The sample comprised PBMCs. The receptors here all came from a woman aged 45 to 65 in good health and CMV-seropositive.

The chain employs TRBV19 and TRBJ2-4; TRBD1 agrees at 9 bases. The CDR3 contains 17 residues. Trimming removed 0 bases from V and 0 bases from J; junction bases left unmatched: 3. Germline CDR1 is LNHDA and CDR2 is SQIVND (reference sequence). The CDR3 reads CASSIDGTGRAKNIQYF. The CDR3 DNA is TGTGCCAGTAGTATAGATGGGACAGGGAGAGCCAAAAACATTCAGTACTTC.

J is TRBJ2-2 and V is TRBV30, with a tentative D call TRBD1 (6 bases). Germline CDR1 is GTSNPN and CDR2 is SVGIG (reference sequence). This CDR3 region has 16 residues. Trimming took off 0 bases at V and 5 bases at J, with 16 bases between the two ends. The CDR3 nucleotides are TGTGCCTGGAGTGTACTAATGGGGGCTGGTACCGGGGAGCTGTTTTTT. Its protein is CAWSVLMGAGTGELFF. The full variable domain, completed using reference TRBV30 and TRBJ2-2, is SQTIHQWPATLVQPVGSPLSLECTVEGTSNPNLYWYRQAAGRGLQLLFYSVGIGQISSEVPQNLSASRPQDRQFILSSKKLLLSDSGFYLCAWSVLMGAGTGELFFGEGSRLTVL.

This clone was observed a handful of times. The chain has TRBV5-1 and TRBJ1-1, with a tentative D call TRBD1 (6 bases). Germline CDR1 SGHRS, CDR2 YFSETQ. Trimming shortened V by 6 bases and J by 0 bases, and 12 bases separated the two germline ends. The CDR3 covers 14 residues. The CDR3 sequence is CASNTGTMNTEAFF. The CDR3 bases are TGCGCCAGCAACACAGGGACCATGAACACTGAAGCTTTCTTT.

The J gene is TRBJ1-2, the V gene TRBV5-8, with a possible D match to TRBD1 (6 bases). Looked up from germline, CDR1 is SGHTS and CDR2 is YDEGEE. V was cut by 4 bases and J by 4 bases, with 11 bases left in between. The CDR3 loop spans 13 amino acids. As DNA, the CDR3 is TGTGCCAGCAGCACAGACAGGTTCTATGGCTACACCTTC. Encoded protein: CASSTDRFYGYTF. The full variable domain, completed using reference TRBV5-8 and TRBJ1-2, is EAGVTQSPTHLIKTRGQQATLRCSPISGHTSVYWYQQALGLGLQFLLWYDEGEERNRGNFPPRFSGRQFPNYSSELNVNALELEDSALYLCASSTDRFYGYTFGSGTRLTVV.

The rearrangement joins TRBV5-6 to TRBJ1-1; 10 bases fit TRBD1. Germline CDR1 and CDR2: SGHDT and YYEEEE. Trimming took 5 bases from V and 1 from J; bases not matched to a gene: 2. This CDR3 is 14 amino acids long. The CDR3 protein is CASRTGGWNTEAFF. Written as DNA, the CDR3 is TGTGCCAGCAGGACAGGGGGCTGGAACACTGAAGCTTTCTTT. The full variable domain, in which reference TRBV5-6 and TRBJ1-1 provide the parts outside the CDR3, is DAGVTQSPTHLIKTRGQQVTLRCSPKSGHDTVSWYQQALGQGPQFIFQYYEEEERQRGNFPDRFSGHQFPNYSSELNVNALLLGDSALYLCASRTGGWNTEAFFGQGTRLTVV.

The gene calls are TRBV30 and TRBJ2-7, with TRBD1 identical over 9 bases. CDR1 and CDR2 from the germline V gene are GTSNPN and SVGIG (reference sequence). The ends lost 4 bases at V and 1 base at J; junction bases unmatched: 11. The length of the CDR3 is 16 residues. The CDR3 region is CAWNVPGQGGSYEQYF. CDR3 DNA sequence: TGTGCCTGGAACGTTCCGGGACAGGGAGGATCCTACGAGCAGTACTTC.

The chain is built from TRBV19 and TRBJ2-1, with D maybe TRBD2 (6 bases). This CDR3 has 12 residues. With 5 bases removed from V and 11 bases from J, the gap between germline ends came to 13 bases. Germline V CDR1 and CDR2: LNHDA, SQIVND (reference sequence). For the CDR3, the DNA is TGTGCCAGTAGTTTCGGGGGTAGGCAGCAGTTCTTC. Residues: CASSFGGRQQFF. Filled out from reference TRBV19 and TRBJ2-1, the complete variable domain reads DGGITQSPKYLFRKEGQNVTLSCEQNLNHDAMYWYRQDPGQGLRLIYYSQIVNDFQKGDIAEGYSVSREKKESFPLTVTSAQKNPTAFYLCASSFGGRQQFFGPGTRLTVL.

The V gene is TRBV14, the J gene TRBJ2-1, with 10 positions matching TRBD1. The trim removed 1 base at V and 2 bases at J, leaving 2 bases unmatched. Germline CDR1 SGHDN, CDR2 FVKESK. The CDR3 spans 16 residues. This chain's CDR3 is CASSQAGQGAYNEQFF. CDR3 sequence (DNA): TGTGCCAGCAGCCAAGCCGGACAGGGGGCCTACAATGAGCAGTTCTTC.

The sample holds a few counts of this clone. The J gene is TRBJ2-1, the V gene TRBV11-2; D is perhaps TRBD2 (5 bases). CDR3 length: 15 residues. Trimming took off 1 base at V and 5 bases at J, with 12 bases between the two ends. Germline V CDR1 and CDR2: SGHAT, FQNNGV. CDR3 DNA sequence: TGTGCCAGCAGCTTAGTGACTATCGGGAACAATGAGCAGTTCTTC. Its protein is CASSLVTIGNNEQFF.

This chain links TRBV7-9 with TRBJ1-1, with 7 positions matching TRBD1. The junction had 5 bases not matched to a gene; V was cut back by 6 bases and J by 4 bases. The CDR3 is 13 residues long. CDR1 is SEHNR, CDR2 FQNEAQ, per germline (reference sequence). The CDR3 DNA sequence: TGTGCCAGCAGACCCTCAGGGGGCACTGAAGCTTTCTTT. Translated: CASRPSGGTEAFF.

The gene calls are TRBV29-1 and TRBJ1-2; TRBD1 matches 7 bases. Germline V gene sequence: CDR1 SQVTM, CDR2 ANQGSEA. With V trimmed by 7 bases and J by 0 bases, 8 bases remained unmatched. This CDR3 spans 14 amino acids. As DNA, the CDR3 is TGCAGCGCTCCCTTGACAGGGCCTAACTATGGCTACACCTTC. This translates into CSAPLTGPNYGYTF.

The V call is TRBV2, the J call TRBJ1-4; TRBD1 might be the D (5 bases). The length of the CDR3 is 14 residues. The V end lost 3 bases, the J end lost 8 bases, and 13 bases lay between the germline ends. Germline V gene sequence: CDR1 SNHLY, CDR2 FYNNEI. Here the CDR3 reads CASSDPQGREKLFF. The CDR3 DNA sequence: TGTGCCAGCAGTGACCCCCAGGGCAGGGAAAAACTGTTTTTT.

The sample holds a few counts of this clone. CDR3 bases: TGTGCCAGCCTTAGCGGGGGAAGGTACAATGAGCAGTTCTTC. Translated, it gives CASLSGGRYNEQFF. This chain joins TRBV28 and TRBJ2-1; TRBD2 matches at 9 bases. J gave up 4 bases and V 8 bases, and 6 bases lay outside the gene matches. The CDR3 totals 14 residues. Germline V CDR1 and CDR2: MDHEN, SYDVKM. Variable domain in full (rest from reference TRBV28 and TRBJ2-1): DVKVTQSSRYLVKRTGEKVFLECVQDMDHENMFWYRQDPGLGLRLIYFSYDVKMKEKGDIPEGYSVSREKKERFSLILESASTNQTSMYLCASLSGGRYNEQFFGPGTRLTVL.

CDR3 nucleotides: TGTGCCAGCAGCCGGGACAGGGGTATGGAGACCCAGTACTTC. Translating gives CASSRDRGMETQYF. This chain links TRBV7-7 with TRBJ2-5; 10 bases fit TRBD1. In germline, CDR1 is SSHAT, CDR2 FNYEAQ (reference sequence). J lost 5 bases, V lost 5 bases, and 5 bases had no gene match. The CDR3 sequence is 14 residues long. The entire variable domain, with the rest obtained from reference TRBV7-7 and TRBJ2-5, is as follows: GAGVSQSPRYKVTKRGQDVTLRCDPISSHATLYWYQQALGQGPEFLTYFNYEAQPDKSGLPSDRFSAERPEGSISTLTIQRTEQRDSAMYRCASSRDRGMETQYFGPGTRLLVL.

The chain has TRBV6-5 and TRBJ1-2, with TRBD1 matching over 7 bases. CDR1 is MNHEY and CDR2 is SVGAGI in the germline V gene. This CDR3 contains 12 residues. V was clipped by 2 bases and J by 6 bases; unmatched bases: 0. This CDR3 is CASSYGTDGYTF. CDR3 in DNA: TGTGCCAGCAGTTACGGGACAGATGGCTACACCTTC.

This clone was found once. CDR3 nucleotides: TGCGCCAGCAGCACGGGACAGACAGATACGCAGTATTTT. Amino acid sequence: CASSTGQTDTQYF. The V and J genes are TRBV5-1 and TRBJ2-3, with TRBD1 matching over 7 bases. The germline gives CDR1 SGHRS, CDR2 YFSETQ. This CDR3 spans 13 amino acids. V was pared by 4 bases and J by 3 bases, with 2 bases of the junction left unmatched. The complete variable domain, with remaining parts taken from reference TRBV5-1 and TRBJ2-3, reads KAGVTQTPRYLIKTRGQQVTLSCSPISGHRSVSWYQQTPGQGLQFLFEYFSETQRNKGNFPGRFSGRQFSNSRSEMNVSTLELGDSALYLCASSTGQTDTQYFGPGTRLTVL.

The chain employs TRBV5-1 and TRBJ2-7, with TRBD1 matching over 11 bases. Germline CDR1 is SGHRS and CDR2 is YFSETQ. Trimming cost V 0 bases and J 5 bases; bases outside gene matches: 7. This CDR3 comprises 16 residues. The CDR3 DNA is TGCGCCAGCAGCTTGGCCAGGACAGGGGGCGCCGACGAGCAGTACTTC. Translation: CASSLARTGGADEQYF.

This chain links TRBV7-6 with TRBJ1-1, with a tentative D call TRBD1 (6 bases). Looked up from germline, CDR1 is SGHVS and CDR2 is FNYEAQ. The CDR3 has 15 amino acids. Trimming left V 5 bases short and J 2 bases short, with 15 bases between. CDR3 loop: CASSHYGTPNTEAFF. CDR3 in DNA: TGTGCCAGCAGCCACTACGGGACACCCAACACTGAAGCTTTCTTT. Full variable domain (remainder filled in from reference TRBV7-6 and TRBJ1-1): GAGVSQSPRYKVTKRGQDVALRCDPISGHVSLYWYRQALGQGPEFLTYFNYEAQQDKSGLPNDRFSAERPEGSISTLTIQRTEQRDSAMYRCASSHYGTPNTEAFFGQGTRLTVV.